This TCR beta chain was captured by sequencing in a study of CD8 T cells in Susac syndrome. Study-level points and caveats: In Susac patients, clonal expansion was not detected in CD4+ cells.

Germline-derived CDR1 and CDR2 are MNHEY and SVGAGI. The CDR3 has 15 residues. Trimming left V 2 bases short and J 1 base short, with 9 bases between. When the RNA was reverse transcribed, random hexamers were used with an input of roughly 0.45 to 1 ug. A multiplex approach, immunoSEQ multiplex PCR, amplified TCR beta CDR3 across 54 Vbeta and 13 Jbeta. TCRdb used MiXCR to reprocess the immunoSEQ multiplex PCR reads, holding one entry per CDR3 protein. Here the sample spans 67,000 or so distinct CDR3 sequences, approximately 93% being singletons. A word on this clonotype: Its antigen is undetermined.

The chain carries TRBV6-5 and TRBJ1-5; no firm D call. This receptor was taken from a human donor with Susac syndrome. The source material was CD4+ T cells from PBMCs. For the CDR3, the DNA is TGTGCCAGCAGTTACCAGAAAGGGAGCAATCAGCCCCAGCATTTT. Residues: CASSYQKGSNQPQHF.